This T cell receptor (beta chain) was sequenced during a study of neurological immune-mediated disorders. Trimming removed 4 bases from V and 1 base from J, with 10 bases in between. From germline, CDR1 is SQVTM and CDR2 ANQGSEA. CDR3 length equals 13 residues. Sequencing of 15-18 subjects in each run yielded over 190 million TCR-beta sequences. TCRdb ran MiXCR on the 5' RACE reads and lists one entry per CDR3 protein. The sample has about 60,000 distinct CDR3 sequences; approximately 3.7% are singletons. This clonotype came up many times. V is TRBV29-1 and J is TRBJ2-5, with TRBD1 as a possible D gene (6 bases). The sequence was obtained from a woman aged 50 to 65 with multiple sclerosis. The sequencing sample was made of PBMCs. CDR3 in DNA: TGCAGCGTTGGACAGGTTCTCCAAGAGACCCAGTACTTC. Residues: CSVGQVLQETQYF.